This TCR beta chain was sequenced during a study of control samples from healthy donors and cancer patients. With 1 base removed from V and 0 bases from J, the gap between germline ends came to 9 bases. The CDR3 covers 15 residues. Germline V gene sequence: CDR1 SGHAT, CDR2 FQDESV (reference sequence). Only in-frame clones appear in the TCRdb table, and some are missing; sequencing was by immunoSEQ multiplex PCR. Of 150,000 to 200,000 clones detected, 90% appear once; the ten largest clones hold roughly 1.5%. The rearrangement links TRBV11-1 to TRBJ1-1; D remains unclear. The sequencing input was blood. The clonotype originates from a woman aged 45-59 years in good health. The chain's CDR3 is CASSLVGGMNTEAFF. For the CDR3, the DNA is TGTGCCAGCAGCTTAGTGGGTGGAATGAACACTGAAGCTTTCTTT.